Presented here are 5 T cell receptor beta chains from one specimen sequenced in a study of shared clonotypes between healthy human individuals. Assay: immunoSEQ multiplex PCR; the TCRdb copy retains only in-frame clones and omits some. This table holds some 2,400,000 clones, under 97% found once. Sequencing was carried out using naive CD4+ T cells sorted from blood. Subset: CD45RA+ positively selected. Every receptor here comes from a man aged 18 to 30 in good health.

The rearrangement joins TRBV2 to TRBJ2-1; 10 nucleotides align to TRBD2. Trimming removed 5 bases from V and 5 bases from J; junction bases left unmatched: 9. Germline CDR1 is SNHLY and CDR2 is FYNNEI. CDR3 length equals 16 residues. CDR3 DNA: TGTGCCAGCAGTACCCGAGGACTAGCGGAAAACAATGAGCAGTTCTTC. Amino acids: CASSTRGLAENNEQFF.

As concerns this clone: Other DNA sequences in the sample encode the same CDR3. The J gene is TRBJ2-7, the V gene TRBV2; D call uncertain. The CDR3 loop spans 11 amino acids. Germline V gene sequence: CDR1 SNHLY, CDR2 FYNNEI. Trimming left V 3 bases short and J 4 bases short, with 4 bases between. As DNA, the CDR3 is TGTGCCAGCAGTGACCGTTACGAGCAGTACTTC. This gives the protein CASSDRYEQYF. Filled out from reference TRBV2 and TRBJ2-7, the complete variable domain reads EPEVTQTPSHQVTQMGQEVILRCVPISNHLYFYWYRQILGQKVEFLVSFYNNEISEKSEIFDDQFSVERPDGSNFTLKIRSTKLEDSAMYFCASSDRYEQYFGPGTRLTVT.

The gene calls are TRBV10-3 and TRBJ2-5; 9 positions agree with TRBD2. Germline CDR1 and CDR2: ENHRY and SYGVKD. V lost 11 bases and J lost 5; bases outside the gene matches: 18. The CDR3 is 16 residues long. CDR3 region: CASSVTGAGGRETQYF. The CDR3 bases are TGTGCCTCCTCGGTGACGGGAGCGGGGGGCCGGGAGACCCAGTACTTC.

This rearrangement joins TRBV25-1 to TRBJ2-3; 11 bases fit TRBD1. The CDR3 contains 16 residues. V dropped 4 bases and J dropped 2; count of bases not matched to a gene: 5. The germline CDR1 and CDR2 sequences are MGHDK and SYGVNS. The CDR3 spells CASSGWTGGNTDTQYF. CDR3 coding DNA: TGTGCCAGCAGTGGGTGGACAGGGGGCAACACAGATACGCAGTATTTT.

The V call is TRBV5-4, the J call TRBJ2-7; the match to TRBD2 covers 8 bases. CDR1 and CDR2 from the germline V gene are SGHNT and YYREEE (reference sequence). Germline trimming cut 3 bases from V and 3 bases from J; bases unmatched to any gene: 11. The CDR3 runs to 16 residues. The CDR3 region is CASSSGGVAGIYEQYF. The DNA of the CDR3 is TGTGCCAGCAGCTCCGGTGGGGTAGCGGGGATCTACGAGCAGTACTTC.